The 17 T cell receptor beta chains below were found in one sample sequenced in a study of T cells after yellow fever vaccination. Each CDR3 protein is one row after TCRdb ran MiXCR on the 5' RACE reads. Counted here are approximately 330,000 distinct CDR3 sequences, 12% occurring once; the ten biggest clones make up approximately 3.4%. The input for sequencing was CD4+ T cells sorted from PBMCs, taken 15 days after the yellow fever booster vaccination. These receptors were collected from a man between 18 and 29 years old who received the YFV17D yellow fever vaccine.

In this sample, this clonotype turned up a few times. The chain links TRBV12-3 or TRBV12-4 to TRBJ2-7; TRBD2 matches at 10 bases. The V segment lost 11 bases and the J segment 7 bases; nucleotides outside the gene matches: 8. The CDR3 contains 12 residues. CDR3 in amino acids: CAGGLALWEQYV. The DNA of the CDR3 is TGTGCCGGGGGACTAGCGCTCTGGGAGCAGTACGTC.

The J gene is TRBJ1-6, the V gene TRBV13, with TRBD1 matching over 9 bases. Germline CDR1 and CDR2: PRHDT and FYEKMQ (reference sequence). CDR3 length: 13 residues. V trimming: 5 bases; J trimming: 10 bases; junction bases outside the gene matches: 3. This chain's CDR3 is CASSPGQGSPLHF. CDR3 bases: TGTGCCAGCAGCCCGGGACAGGGCTCACCCCTCCACTTT.

A few counts support this clonotype. The chain is built from TRBV7-3 and TRBJ2-5; D might be TRBD1 or TRBD2, each matching 5 bases. V shed 8 bases and J shed 1 base, with 14 bases lying between them. Germline V gives CDR1 SGHTA, CDR2 FQGTGA. This CDR3 contains 14 residues. The CDR3 region has the DNA TGTGCCAGCGCCCCCGGGACGGCCCAAGAGACCCAGTACTTC. Amino acids: CASAPGTAQETQYF.

This sequence joins TRBV7-3 and TRBJ1-4; D uncertain. The V end lost 2 bases, the J end lost 0 bases, and 7 bases lay between the germline ends. The CDR3 is made up of 15 amino acids. The germline gives CDR1 SGHTA, CDR2 FQGTGA. The DNA for the CDR3 is TGTGCCAGCAGCTTACGAGGAACAACTAATGAAAAACTGTTTTTT. It yields the protein CASSLRGTTNEKLFF.

This clonotype has more than one count but fewer than ten. This sequence joins TRBV12-3 or TRBV12-4 and TRBJ2-5; D might be TRBD1 (5 bases). Deletions cut 6 bases from V and 5 bases from J, with 13 bases between. The CDR3 has 13 residues. CDR3 sequence reads: CASSLQVKETQYF. The CDR3 bases are TGTGCCAGCAGCCTACAGGTGAAGGAGACCCAGTACTTC.

This clonotype was seen ten or more times. V gene TRBV4-2 combines with J gene TRBJ2-5; 13 bases agree with TRBD2. Germline V CDR1 and CDR2: LGHNA, YNFKEQ. The V gene end was trimmed by 2 bases and the J gene end by 5 bases; junction bases not matched to a gene: 8. There are 17 residues in the CDR3. The CDR3 nucleotides are TGTGCCAGCAGCCAAACTGGACTAGCGGGGGCGGGGGAGACCCAGTACTTC. Protein sequence: CASSQTGLAGAGETQYF.

The J gene is TRBJ1-1, the V gene TRBV10-3; D perhaps matches TRBD1 (6 bases). The germline V gene has CDR1 ENHRY and CDR2 SYGVKD. This CDR3 contains 14 residues. V was shortened by 6 bases and J by 1 base, with 12 bases between the two germline ends. This CDR3 reads CAISISGANTEAFF. The CDR3 nucleotides read TGTGCCATCAGCATTTCGGGGGCGAACACTGAAGCTTTCTTT.

This rearrangement joins TRBV7-9 to TRBJ2-5; D gene ambiguous. V lost 1 base, J lost 2 bases, and 11 bases lay in between. The CDR3 covers 15 residues. Germline loops: CDR1 SEHNR, CDR2 FQNEAQ (reference sequence). The CDR3, as DNA: TGTGCCAGCAGCTTAGACCGGGTTCCGCAAGAGACCCAGTACTTC. Translating gives CASSLDRVPQETQYF.

This clonotype was recorded at least ten times. The V and J genes are TRBV7-2 and TRBJ1-1, with 7 bases aligning to TRBD1. Trimming at V came to 5 bases and at J to 11 bases, leaving 11 bases not matched to a gene. CDR3 length: 13 residues. Germline CDR1 is SGHTA and CDR2 is FQGNSA. The CDR3, as DNA: TGTGCCAGCAGCCCACGGGACAGTCCCGGGGCTTTCTTT. Amino acid sequence: CASSPRDSPGAFF. Full variable domain (missing parts from reference TRBV7-2 and TRBJ1-1): GAGVSQSPSNKVTEKGKDVELRCDPISGHTALYWYRQSLGQGLEFLIYFQGNSAPDKSGLPSDRFSAERTGGSVSTLTIQRTQQEDSAVYLCASSPRDSPGAFFGQGTRLTVV.

The chain recombines TRBV6-5 with TRBJ1-6; possible D gene TRBD1, 5 bases. V lost 2 bases to trimming and J lost 7 bases, with 18 bases between them. Germline V lookup: CDR1 MNHEY, CDR2 SVGAGI. The CDR3 consists of 17 residues. CDR3 sequence (DNA): TGTGCCAGCAGTTACCAACCGGACATCAGGGCGAATTCACCCCTCCACTTT. The encoded protein is CASSYQPDIRANSPLHF.

The chain is built from TRBV5-1 and TRBJ2-2; D ambiguous. The germline CDR1 and CDR2 sequences are SGHRS and YFSETQ. The CDR3 is 15 amino acids. The germline V and J ends were trimmed by 4 bases and 0 bases, with 10 bases remaining between them. The CDR3 spells CASSPQAANTGELFF. CDR3 coding DNA: TGCGCCAGCAGCCCTCAGGCCGCGAACACCGGGGAGCTGTTTTTT. Looking up the rest from reference TRBV5-1 and TRBJ2-2 gives the full variable domain: KAGVTQTPRYLIKTRGQQVTLSCSPISGHRSVSWYQQTPGQGLQFLFEYFSETQRNKGNFPGRFSGRQFSNSRSEMNVSTLELGDSALYLCASSPQAANTGELFFGEGSRLTVL.

The chain carries TRBV6-5 and TRBJ2-1; 7 bases map to TRBD2. Germline lookup yields CDR1 MNHEY and CDR2 SVGAGI. The CDR3 spans 18 residues. The trim removed 0 bases at V and 7 bases at J, leaving 15 bases unmatched. The CDR3 sequence: CASSYSAVLSGEENEQFF. CDR3 in DNA: TGTGCCAGCAGTTACTCTGCGGTCCTAAGCGGGGAGGAGAATGAGCAGTTCTTC.

This clonotype showed up many times. The V and J genes are TRBV5-4 and TRBJ2-5, with D possibly being TRBD1 (6 bases). V lost 0 bases to trimming and J lost 1 base, with 10 bases between them. Germline assignment: CDR1 SGHNT and CDR2 YYREEE (reference sequence). CDR3 length: 15 amino acids. The CDR3 loop reads CASSLATGPQETQYF. As DNA, the CDR3 is TGTGCCAGCAGCTTGGCCACAGGGCCCCAAGAGACCCAGTACTTC.

This clonotype was picked up a small number of times. This chain uses TRBV3-1 with TRBJ1-4; TRBD1 might be the D (5 bases). Germline lookup yields CDR1 LGHDT and CDR2 YNNKEL (reference sequence). The CDR3 extends over 14 amino acids. The ends were cut back, 3 bases at V and 5 bases at J, with 10 bases in the middle. CDR3 sequence: CASSHTGTNEKLFF. CDR3 coding DNA: TGTGCCAGCAGCCACACAGGTACAAATGAAAAACTGTTTTTT.

This rearrangement joins TRBV7-9 to TRBJ1-3; TRBD1 aligns across 9 bases. V trimming: 5 bases; J trimming: 2 bases; junction bases outside the gene matches: 4. The CDR3 extends over 15 amino acids. CDR1 SEHNR and CDR2 FQNEAQ come from the germline V gene (reference sequence). The DNA for the CDR3 is TGTGCCAGCAGCCCACAGGGGGCGCCTGGAAACACCATATATTTT. Protein product: CASSPQGAPGNTIYF.

V gene TRBV7-6 combines with J gene TRBJ1-1; D not resolved. This CDR3 region has 16 residues. The V end was cut by 1 base, the J end by 1 base, with 13 bases between. Per the germline V gene, CDR1 is SGHVS and CDR2 is FNYEAQ. The chain's CDR3 is CASSLVPGSANTEAFF. CDR3 bases: TGTGCCAGCAGCTTAGTTCCGGGAAGCGCGAACACTGAAGCTTTCTTT. Variable domain in full (rest from reference TRBV7-6 and TRBJ1-1): GAGVSQSPRYKVTKRGQDVALRCDPISGHVSLYWYRQALGQGPEFLTYFNYEAQQDKSGLPNDRFSAERPEGSISTLTIQRTEQRDSAMYRCASSLVPGSANTEAFFGQGTRLTVV.

This clonotype was observed a handful of times. This rearrangement joins TRBV4-3 to TRBJ1-1; D unclear. V lost 0 bases to trimming and J lost 10 bases, with 12 bases between them. CDR3 length: 13 residues. Germline-derived CDR1 and CDR2 are LGHNA and YSLEER. The CDR3 reads CASSQDGSGRAFF. The CDR3, as DNA: TGCGCCAGCAGCCAAGATGGCTCGGGGAGAGCTTTCTTT.